Below, 27 T cell receptor beta chains from the same sample are listed, as sequenced in a study of shared clonotypes between healthy human individuals. Assay: immunoSEQ multiplex PCR; the TCRdb copy retains only in-frame clones and omits some. The sample includes millions of clones, around nine tenths of them seen just once. Sequenced: naive CD4+ T cells sorted from blood. Subset here: CD45RA+ positively selected. These receptors were obtained from a man between 18 and 29 years old in good health.

On this clone itself: Other nucleotide sequences in the sample specify the same CDR3. This rearrangement joins TRBV30 to TRBJ2-7; D possibly uses TRBD1 or TRBD2 (5 bases each). Trimming removed 0 bases at V and 1 base at J, with 10 bases between. CDR1 and CDR2 from the germline V gene are GTSNPN and SVGIG (reference sequence). This CDR3 region has 14 residues. The CDR3 nucleotides are TGTGCCTGGAGTGTCGGTGGGGGATCCTACGAGCAGTACTTC. Translated: CAWSVGGGSYEQYF.

The V gene is TRBV7-9, the J gene TRBJ1-1; D possibly corresponds to TRBD1 (5 bases). V shed 5 bases and J shed 7 bases, with 17 bases lying between them. Germline V CDR1 and CDR2: SEHNR, FQNEAQ (reference sequence). CDR3 length: 14 residues. CDR3 sequence reads: CASSPGRWGGEAFF. The CDR3 DNA is TGTGCCAGCAGCCCGGGACGGTGGGGTGGTGAAGCTTTCTTT.

The chain recombines TRBV5-1 with TRBJ2-7, with a possible D match to TRBD2 (7 bases). There are 14 residues in the CDR3. Per the germline V gene, CDR1 is SGHRS and CDR2 is YFSETQ. V lost 7 bases to trimming and J lost 0 bases, with 14 bases between them. The CDR3 sequence is CASGRGALSYEQYF. In nucleotides, the CDR3 is TGCGCCAGCGGCCGGGGGGCCCTCTCCTACGAGCAGTACTTC.

The chain combines TRBV5-1 with TRBJ2-1; D call uncertain. V lost 4 bases and J lost 4, with 9 bases in between. CDR1 and CDR2 (germline): SGHRS, YFSETQ. The CDR3 has 13 residues. The CDR3, as DNA: TGCGCCAGCAGCGTGGCTATATACAATGAGCAGTTCTTC. It specifies CASSVAIYNEQFF.

The chain employs TRBV11-1 and TRBJ2-3; D possibly uses TRBD1 or TRBD2 (6 bases each). Germline CDR1 reads SGHAT; CDR2 reads FQDESV (reference sequence). The CDR3 runs to 15 residues. V lost 4 bases, J lost 1 base, and 12 bases lay in between. For the CDR3, the DNA is TGTGCCAGCAGCTCTCCGGGGGCCCGCACAGATACGCAGTATTTT. Translated: CASSSPGARTDTQYF.

The chain couples TRBV7-2 to TRBJ2-3; TRBD2 agrees at 8 bases. This CDR3 has 17 amino acids. The junction had 7 bases not matched to a gene; V was cut back by 1 base and J by 1 base. Germline CDR1 reads SGHTA; CDR2 reads FQGNSA. The CDR3 DNA follows: TGTGCCAGCAGCTTAGTACGGCGGGGGGCTGGCACAGATACGCAGTATTTT. Residues: CASSLVRRGAGTDTQYF.

This clone was picked up a small number of times. V gene TRBV5-4 combines with J gene TRBJ1-3; 7 bases are a match to TRBD1. Germline trimming cut 0 bases from V and 0 bases from J; bases unmatched to any gene: 6. The CDR3 totals 17 residues. CDR1 SGHNT and CDR2 YYREEE come from the germline V gene (reference sequence). In nucleotides, the CDR3 is TGTGCCAGCAGCTTGGACAGGGGCCAGAGCTCTGGAAACACCATATATTTT. It yields the protein CASSLDRGQSSGNTIYF. The full variable domain, rest sourced from reference TRBV5-4 and TRBJ1-3, is ETGVTQSPTHLIKTRGQQVTLRCSSQSGHNTVSWYQQALGQGPQFIFQYYREEENGRGNFPPRFSGLQFPNYSSELNVNALELDDSALYLCASSLDRGQSSGNTIYFGEGSWLTVV.

The CDR3: CASRSDGANTIYF. The CDR3 DNA reads as TGTGCCAGTAGATCGGACGGGGCTAACACCATATATTTT. J is TRBJ1-3 and V is TRBV7-2, with TRBD1 as a possible D gene (5 bases). The CDR3 sequence is 13 residues long. The germline V gene encodes CDR1 SGHTA and CDR2 FQGNSA. The germline V and J ends were trimmed by 9 bases and 7 bases, with 16 bases remaining between them.

In its sample, this clone was seen a few times. The chain carries TRBV28 and TRBJ1-5; possible D gene TRBD1, 5 bases. Trimming shortened V by 8 bases and J by 3 bases, and 8 bases separated the two germline ends. There are 12 residues in the CDR3. Germline CDR1 and CDR2: MDHEN and SYDVKM. The CDR3 nucleotides are TGTGCCAGCCAGGACACCAATCAGCCCCAGCATTTT. The encoded protein is CASQDTNQPQHF.

The V gene is TRBV4-1, the J gene TRBJ1-4; no clear D. This CDR3 is built from 16 residues. The V gene's germline CDR1 is MGHRA and CDR2 YSYEKL. V was pared by 0 bases and J by 1 base, with 9 bases between. This CDR3 is CASSQDVGETNEKLFF. Here the CDR3 DNA reads TGCGCCAGCAGCCAAGATGTCGGGGAAACTAATGAAAAACTGTTTTTT.

The chain recombines TRBV14 with TRBJ2-6, with D unresolved. CDR1 and CDR2 (germline): SGHDN, FVKESK. The CDR3 consists of 17 residues. The V gene lost 2 bases and the J gene lost 0 bases, with 11 bases spanning the gap. CDR3 loop: CASSQKIRSSGANVLTF. Here the CDR3 DNA reads TGTGCCAGCAGCCAAAAAATACGGTCCTCTGGGGCCAACGTCCTGACTTTC.

For the CDR3, the DNA is TGCAGCGTTGTTCTCGGGGCAGATACGCAGTATTTT. This translates into CSVVLGADTQYF. The chain couples TRBV29-1 to TRBJ2-3, with TRBD2 as a possible D gene (5 bases). The CDR3 loop spans 12 amino acids. Trimming left V 4 bases short and J 4 bases short, with 9 bases between. From germline, CDR1 is SQVTM and CDR2 ANQGSEA.

As to this clone: The same CDR3 arises from other DNA sequences in this sample as well. The J gene is TRBJ2-6, the V gene TRBV5-1; D uncertain. CDR3 length: 14 residues. V was shortened by 0 bases and J by 1 base, with 2 bases between the two germline ends. The germline gives CDR1 SGHRS, CDR2 YFSETQ. CDR3 loop: CASSLVSGANVLTF. DNA for the CDR3: TGCGCCAGCAGCTTGGTTTCTGGGGCCAACGTCCTGACTTTC. Based on the CDR3 plus reference TRBV5-1 and TRBJ2-6, the full variable domain is KAGVTQTPRYLIKTRGQQVTLSCSPISGHRSVSWYQQTPGQGLQFLFEYFSETQRNKGNFPGRFSGRQFSNSRSEMNVSTLELGDSALYLCASSLVSGANVLTFGAGSRLTVL.

This sequence joins TRBV19 and TRBJ2-7, with 11 bases fitting TRBD1. The trim removed 6 bases at V and 1 base at J, leaving 11 bases unmatched. The CDR3 is 17 amino acids. Germline V gene data show CDR1 as LNHDA and CDR2 as SQIVND (reference sequence). CDR3: CASSRVSGQGASYEQYF. DNA for the CDR3: TGTGCCAGTAGCCGTGTTAGCGGACAGGGGGCATCCTACGAGCAGTACTTC.

The rearrangement joins TRBV4-1 to TRBJ2-3; D may match TRBD1 or TRBD2 (5 bases each). Deletions cut 3 bases from V and 2 bases from J, with 15 bases between. The CDR3 runs 16 residues. The germline V gene encodes CDR1 MGHRA and CDR2 YSYEKL. Here the CDR3 DNA reads TGCGCCAGCAGCCAGGGCTTGGCAGGGACCACAGATACGCAGTATTTT. It translates to CASSQGLAGTTDTQYF.

This rearrangement joins TRBV6-1 to TRBJ1-4; 9 nucleotides agree with TRBD1. This CDR3 has 13 residues. In germline, CDR1 is MNHNS, CDR2 SASEGT. The V and J ends lost 1 base and 11 bases, in that order; junction bases with no gene match: 2. DNA of the CDR3: TGTGCCAGCAGTGAAGACAGGGGGCTCAAACTGTTTTTT. Translation: CASSEDRGLKLFF.

V usage is TRBV10-3 and J usage is TRBJ1-2, with D maybe TRBD1 (5 bases). This CDR3 spans 15 amino acids. V gave up 2 bases and J gave up 4 bases, with 14 bases separating them. CDR1 ENHRY and CDR2 SYGVKD come from the germline V gene. For the CDR3, the DNA is TGTGCCATCAGTGAGCTCACAGGTGGAGGCTATGGCTACACCTTC. Translation gives CAISELTGGGYGYTF.

The genes are TRBV28 and TRBJ2-7; a possible D gene is TRBD1 (6 bases). The CDR3 is 13 amino acids. Germline assignment: CDR1 MDHEN and CDR2 SYDVKM. V shed 10 bases and J shed 6 bases, with 19 bases lying between them. The CDR3 coding sequence is TGTGCCACCACGAACAGGGTCCCCCGCGAGCAGTACTTC. Translating it yields CATTNRVPREQYF.

The chain combines TRBV11-2 with TRBJ2-3; D perhaps matches TRBD1 (5 bases). Germline values: CDR1 SGHAT, CDR2 FQNNGV. V lost 5 bases and J 5 bases, leaving 8 bases between the germline ends. This CDR3 is 12 amino acids long. The CDR3 bases are TGTGCCAGCAGCAAAGGGGTAGATACGCAGTATTTT. Protein product: CASSKGVDTQYF.

The chain combines TRBV5-4 with TRBJ2-2, with D unclear. Germline V lookup: CDR1 SGHNT, CDR2 YYREEE (reference sequence). The CDR3 contains 13 residues. V lost 0 bases to trimming and J lost 6 bases, with 6 bases between them. The CDR3 protein is CASSLGVPGELFF. In nucleotides, the CDR3 is TGTGCCAGCAGCTTGGGGGTACCCGGGGAGCTGTTTTTT. Using reference TRBV5-4 and TRBJ2-2 for the parts outside the CDR3, the full variable domain is ETGVTQSPTHLIKTRGQQVTLRCSSQSGHNTVSWYQQALGQGPQFIFQYYREEENGRGNFPPRFSGLQFPNYSSELNVNALELDDSALYLCASSLGVPGELFFGEGSRLTVL.

The chain joins TRBV2 to TRBJ2-7, with TRBD1 matching 7 bases. Germline CDR1 reads SNHLY; CDR2 reads FYNNEI. The CDR3 covers 12 residues. V was pared by 8 bases and J by 5 bases, with 6 bases of the junction left unmatched. CDR3 coding DNA: TGTGCCAGCCAGACAGGGCACCACGAGCAGTACTTC. Translating it yields CASQTGHHEQYF.

The chain couples TRBV7-6 to TRBJ2-5; the D gene is possibly TRBD1 (6 bases). This CDR3 is built from 13 residues. Germline lookup yields CDR1 SGHVS and CDR2 FNYEAQ. V was shortened by 3 bases and J by 3 bases, with 8 bases between the two germline ends. The CDR3: CASSFHREETQYF. DNA for the CDR3: TGTGCCAGCAGCTTTCACAGGGAAGAGACCCAGTACTTC.

The rearrangement links TRBV10-1 to TRBJ2-4; D remains unclear. This CDR3 is built from 14 residues. CDR1 WNHNN and CDR2 SYGVQD come from the germline V gene (reference sequence). V dropped 0 bases and J dropped 6 bases, with 9 bases sitting between them. CDR3 sequence reads: CASSESKGRNIQYF. CDR3 sequence (DNA): TGCGCCAGCAGTGAGTCAAAAGGTAGAAACATTCAGTACTTC.

Worth noting for this clone: Different DNA sequences within this sample yield the same CDR3. This chain uses TRBV7-9 with TRBJ1-1, with D unclear. This CDR3 has 14 amino acids. V dropped 5 bases and J dropped 1 base, with 11 bases sitting between them. Germline values: CDR1 SEHNR, CDR2 FQNEAQ (reference sequence). CDR3 DNA sequence: TGTGCCAGCAGCACGACCGGAGGGAACACTGAAGCTTTCTTT. Its protein is CASSTTGGNTEAFF.

This rearrangement joins TRBV5-6 to TRBJ2-3; no reliable D call. V shed 2 bases and J shed 2 bases, with 6 bases lying between them. Germline values: CDR1 SGHDT, CDR2 YYEEEE. The CDR3 length is 13 residues. CDR3 protein: CASSLTDTDTQYF. Written as DNA, the CDR3 is TGTGCCAGCAGCTTAACAGACACAGATACGCAGTATTTT.

The rearrangement uses TRBV28 and TRBJ2-2, with D perhaps being TRBD1 or TRBD2 (6 bases each). With 7 bases removed from V and 6 bases from J, the gap between germline ends came to 15 bases. The CDR3 has 14 residues. Germline CDR1 is MDHEN and CDR2 is SYDVKM. CDR3 DNA: TGTGCCAGCAACCCCTCGGGGGCGGCCGGGGAGCTGTTTTTT. This codes for CASNPSGAAGELFF.

The chain combines TRBV6-5 with TRBJ2-1; TRBD1 matches at 8 bases. With 4 bases clipped from V and 3 bases from J, the junction kept 8 bases outside the gene matches. CDR3 length: 16 residues. Germline V gene sequence: CDR1 MNHEY, CDR2 SVGAGI. The CDR3 DNA sequence: TGTGCCAGCAGTTCCCCCGGGACAGGCAACTACAATGAGCAGTTCTTC. Amino acids: CASSSPGTGNYNEQFF.